The T cell receptor (beta chain) described here comes from a study of tumor and adjacent non-tumor tissue in lung cancer. Study-wide context: The cohort had 12 to 13 adenocarcinoma, a couple of squamous cell and 1 small cell patients. Whole-study findings and limits: Tumor TCR diversity, when higher, was linked to shorter survival.

This sample's RNA came from whole unsorted tissue. Newly diagnosed lung cancer patients had thoracic surgery in China, August–late 2014, without prior chemotherapy. A note on this clonotype: Its cognate antigen is unknown.

Trimming at V came to 8 bases and at J to 4 bases, leaving 11 bases not matched to a gene. The germline CDR1 and CDR2 sequences are SGHAT and FQDESV (reference sequence). CDR3 size: 14 residues. Three rounds of nested PCR, following a modified ARM-PCR protocol, produced the TCRbeta library. A single record per CDR3 protein comes from TCRdb applying MiXCR to the multiplex PCR reads. Found here are 200,000 to 250,000 distinct CDR3 sequences, around 70% of them singletons; the top ten hold approximately 26%. The chain combines TRBV11-1 with TRBJ2-7; 7 positions match TRBD1. The sequence derives from a man aged 55-75 years with non-small cell lung cancer. The source material was lung tumor tissue. The CDR3, as DNA: TGTGCCAGCTACTTATCGGGACAGCTATACGAGCAGTACTTC. It encodes CASYLSGQLYEQYF.